This entry lists 13 T cell receptor beta chains sequenced from one sample in a study of blood T cell repertoires in COVID-19 (dated by TCRdb to 2020 to 2021). Libraries were made using the immunoSEQ multiplex PCR assay. Held by TCRdb, this immuneACCESS table contains in-frame sequences only and omits some clones. Under half of the omission traces to an unresolved V gene where checked; the cause of the rest is unknown. The sample table holds around 100,000 clones, of which around 90% were seen once. The top ten hold 5% of the sample. Sequenced: peripheral blood. The receptors were sampled from a human donor in a cohort sampled during active COVID-19.

This rearrangement joins TRBV5-4 to TRBJ1-1, with TRBD1 identical over 9 bases. Germline values: CDR1 SGHNT, CDR2 YYREEE (reference sequence). With V trimmed by 3 bases and J by 4 bases, 7 bases remained unmatched. The CDR3 spans 15 residues. CDR3 coding DNA: TGTGCCAGCAGCTCCCAAGACAGGGGGATCACTGAAGCTTTCTTT. Translating it yields CASSSQDRGITEAFF.

This sequence joins TRBV13 and TRBJ1-2, with D possibly TRBD1 on 5 matching bases. V was pared by 3 bases and J by 0 bases, with 17 bases between. In germline, CDR1 is PRHDT, CDR2 FYEKMQ (reference sequence). The CDR3 covers 17 residues. The CDR3 DNA sequence: TGTGCCAGCAGCTTTGGTGGCGGGGGTGGGGCTAACTATGGCTACACCTTC. Residues: CASSFGGGGGANYGYTF.

The DNA for the CDR3 is TGTGCCATCAGTAGGGGGGGCCCAGAGAACACTGAAGCTTTCTTT. Translation: CAISRGGPENTEAFF. The chain combines TRBV10-3 with TRBJ1-1; D might be TRBD1 (6 bases). Germline loops: CDR1 ENHRY, CDR2 SYGVKD. The CDR3 runs to 15 residues. The ends were cut back, 5 bases at V and 1 base at J, with 14 bases in the middle.

The chain has TRBV5-4 and TRBJ2-2, with 14 bases that match TRBD2. This CDR3 has 18 residues. The ends lost 2 bases at V and 3 bases at J; junction bases unmatched: 6. Germline assignment: CDR1 SGHNT and CDR2 YYREEE (reference sequence). This CDR3 reads CASSFRRTSGRYTGELFF. For the CDR3, the DNA is TGTGCCAGCAGCTTTCGTCGGACTAGCGGGAGGTACACCGGGGAGCTGTTTTTT.

The chain combines TRBV27 with TRBJ2-1; D may be TRBD1 (5 bases). With 5 bases removed from V and 0 bases from J, the gap between germline ends came to 14 bases. From germline, CDR1 is MNHEY and CDR2 SMNVEV (reference sequence). CDR3 length: 16 amino acids. The DNA of the CDR3 is TGTGCCAGCAGTACCACACAGGTCCGCTCCTACAATGAGCAGTTCTTC. It is translated as CASSTTQVRSYNEQFF.

The chain couples TRBV29-1 to TRBJ2-7; D might be TRBD2 (6 bases). Trimming removed 2 bases at V and 4 bases at J, with 9 bases between. Germline CDR1 and CDR2: SQVTM and ANQGSEA. This CDR3 has 12 residues. The CDR3 is CSVERDSYEQYF. The CDR3 nucleotides read TGCAGCGTTGAACGGGACTCGTACGAGCAGTACTTC.

The rearrangement links TRBV2 to TRBJ2-7, with 9 bases identical to TRBD2. The trim removed 4 bases at V and 2 bases at J, leaving 3 bases unmatched. Germline-derived CDR1 and CDR2 are SNHLY and FYNNEI. The CDR3 extends over 14 amino acids. DNA of the CDR3: TGTGCCAGCAGTGTTGGACTAGCGACCTACGAGCAGTACTTC. Its translation is CASSVGLATYEQYF.

The rearrangement links TRBV7-7 to TRBJ1-4, with 8 bases lining up with TRBD1. The germline CDR1 and CDR2 sequences are SSHAT and FNYEAQ (reference sequence). The CDR3 loop spans 18 amino acids. V shed 2 bases, J shed 1 base, and the junction held 9 bases outside the gene matches. This CDR3 is CASSLRTGSVGTNEKLFF. The CDR3 region has the DNA TGTGCCAGCAGCTTACGGACAGGGTCGGTCGGAACTAATGAAAAACTGTTTTTT.

This rearrangement joins TRBV27 to TRBJ1-1; 8 positions match TRBD1. CDR1 is MNHEY, CDR2 SMNVEV, per germline (reference sequence). This CDR3 region has 15 residues. Trimming took 2 bases from V and 5 from J; bases not matched to a gene: 7. CDR3 amino acids: CASSLRQGARTEAFF. The CDR3 DNA reads as TGTGCCAGCAGTTTAAGGCAGGGGGCAAGGACTGAAGCTTTCTTT.

This clone was detected once. The V call is TRBV19, the J call TRBJ2-1; 10 bases map to TRBD1. The CDR3 extends over 15 amino acids. CDR1 is LNHDA and CDR2 is SQIVND in the germline V gene (reference sequence). The V segment lost 8 bases and the J segment 1 base; nucleotides outside the gene matches: 5. This chain's CDR3 is CASQSGQGSYNEQFF. CDR3 sequence (DNA): TGTGCCAGTCAATCGGGACAGGGGTCCTACAATGAGCAGTTCTTC. Full variable domain (missing parts from reference TRBV19 and TRBJ2-1): DGGITQSPKYLFRKEGQNVTLSCEQNLNHDAMYWYRQDPGQGLRLIYYSQIVNDFQKGDIAEGYSVSREKKESFPLTVTSAQKNPTAFYLCASQSGQGSYNEQFFGPGTRLTVL.

The chain combines TRBV9 with TRBJ2-3; 13 bases map to TRBD2. V shed 3 bases, J shed 9 bases, and the junction held 7 bases outside the gene matches. Germline V lookup: CDR1 SGDLS, CDR2 YYNGEE. This CDR3 has 15 residues. Here the CDR3 reads CASSGTSGRVGTQYF. The DNA for the CDR3 is TGTGCCAGCAGCGGGACTAGCGGGAGAGTAGGGACGCAGTATTTT.

This chain's CDR3 is CASSQDWGLAGVGQYF. As DNA, the CDR3 is TGTGCCAGCAGCCAAGATTGGGGACTAGCGGGAGTAGGGCAGTACTTC. This chain uses TRBV4-2 with TRBJ2-7; TRBD2 matches 14 bases. Germline V gene data show CDR1 as LGHNA and CDR2 as YNFKEQ. The CDR3 has 16 amino acids. Germline trimming cut 0 bases from V and 9 bases from J; bases unmatched to any gene: 7.

The gene calls are TRBV4-1 and TRBJ2-1; D not certain. The CDR3 is made up of 13 amino acids. Germline-derived CDR1 and CDR2 are MGHRA and YSYEKL. V shed 4 bases and J shed 3 bases, with 7 bases lying between them. In DNA form, the CDR3 reads TGCGCCAGCAGCCGTGAGGTCTACAATGAGCAGTTCTTC. Amino acid sequence: CASSREVYNEQFF.